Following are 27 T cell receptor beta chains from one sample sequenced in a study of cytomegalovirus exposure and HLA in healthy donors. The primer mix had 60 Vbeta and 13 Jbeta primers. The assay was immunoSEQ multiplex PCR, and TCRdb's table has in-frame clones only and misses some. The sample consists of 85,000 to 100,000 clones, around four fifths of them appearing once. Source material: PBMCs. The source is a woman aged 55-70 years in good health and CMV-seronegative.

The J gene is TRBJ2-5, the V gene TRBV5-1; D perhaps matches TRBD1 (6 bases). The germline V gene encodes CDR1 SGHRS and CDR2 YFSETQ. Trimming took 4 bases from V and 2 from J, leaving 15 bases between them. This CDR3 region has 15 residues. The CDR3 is CASSMEDDRQETQYF. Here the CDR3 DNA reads TGCGCCAGCAGCATGGAAGACGACAGGCAAGAGACCCAGTACTTC.

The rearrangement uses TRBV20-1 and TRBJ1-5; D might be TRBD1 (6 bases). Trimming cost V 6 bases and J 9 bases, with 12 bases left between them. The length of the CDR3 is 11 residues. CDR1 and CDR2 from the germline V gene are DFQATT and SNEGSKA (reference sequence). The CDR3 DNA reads TGCAGTGCCAGGGGAGACGGGCCCCAGCATTTT. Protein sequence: CSARGDGPQHF.

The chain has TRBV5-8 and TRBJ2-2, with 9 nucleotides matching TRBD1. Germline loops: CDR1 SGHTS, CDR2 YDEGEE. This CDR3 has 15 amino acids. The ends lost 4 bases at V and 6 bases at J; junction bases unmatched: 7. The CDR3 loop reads CASSAWTGASGELFF. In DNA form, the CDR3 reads TGTGCCAGCAGCGCCTGGACAGGGGCATCCGGGGAGCTGTTTTTT.

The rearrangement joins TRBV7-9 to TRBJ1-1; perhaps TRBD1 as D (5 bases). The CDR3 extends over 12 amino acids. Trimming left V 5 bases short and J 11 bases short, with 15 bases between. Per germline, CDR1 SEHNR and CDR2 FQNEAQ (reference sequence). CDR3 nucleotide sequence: TGTGCCAGCAGCCATGGAGGGGAGGGGGCTTTCTTT. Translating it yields CASSHGGEGAFF.

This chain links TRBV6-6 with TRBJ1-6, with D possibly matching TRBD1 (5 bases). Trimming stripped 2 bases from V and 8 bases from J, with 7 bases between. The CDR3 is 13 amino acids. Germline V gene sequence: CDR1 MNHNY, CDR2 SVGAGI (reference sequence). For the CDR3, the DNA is TGTGCCAGCAGTTACCGGGGGGATTCACCCCTCCACTTT. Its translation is CASSYRGDSPLHF.

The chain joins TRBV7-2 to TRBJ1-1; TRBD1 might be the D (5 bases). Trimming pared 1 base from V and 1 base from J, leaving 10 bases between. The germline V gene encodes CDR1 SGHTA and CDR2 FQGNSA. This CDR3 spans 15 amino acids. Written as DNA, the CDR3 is TGTGCCAGCAGCTTAGTTGACAGCTGGAACACTGAAGCTTTCTTT. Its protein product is CASSLVDSWNTEAFF.

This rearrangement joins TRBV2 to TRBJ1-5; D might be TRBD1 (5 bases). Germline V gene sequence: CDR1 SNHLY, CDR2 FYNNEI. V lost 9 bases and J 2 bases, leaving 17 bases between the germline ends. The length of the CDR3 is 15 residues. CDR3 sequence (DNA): TGTGCCAGTGCCACGACGACAGCCGGCAATCAGCCCCAGCATTTT. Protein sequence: CASATTTAGNQPQHF.

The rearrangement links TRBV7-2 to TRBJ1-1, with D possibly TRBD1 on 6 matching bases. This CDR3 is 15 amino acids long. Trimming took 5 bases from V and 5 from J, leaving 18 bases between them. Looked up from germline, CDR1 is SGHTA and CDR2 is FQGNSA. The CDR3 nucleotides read TGTGCCAGCAGCCCCTATACAGGGCCGAGGACTGAAGCTTTCTTT. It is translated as CASSPYTGPRTEAFF. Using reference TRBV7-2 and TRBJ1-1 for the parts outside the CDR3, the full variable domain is GAGVSQSPSNKVTEKGKDVELRCDPISGHTALYWYRQSLGQGLEFLIYFQGNSAPDKSGLPSDRFSAERTGGSVSTLTIQRTQQEDSAVYLCASSPYTGPRTEAFFGQGTRLTVV.

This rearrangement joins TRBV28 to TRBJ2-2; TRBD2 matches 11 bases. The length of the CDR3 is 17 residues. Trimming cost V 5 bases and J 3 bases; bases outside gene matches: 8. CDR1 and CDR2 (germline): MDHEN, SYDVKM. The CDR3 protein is CASSPAGTSGYTGELFF. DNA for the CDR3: TGTGCCAGCAGTCCGGCCGGGACTAGCGGATACACCGGGGAGCTGTTTTTT.

CDR3 region: CATSRDLMSSGNTIYF. The CDR3 DNA follows: TGTGCCACCAGCAGAGATCTGATGAGCTCTGGAAACACCATATATTTT. The chain employs TRBV15 and TRBJ1-3, with D unresolved. The CDR3 spans 16 residues. Per germline, CDR1 LNHNV and CDR2 YYDKDF (reference sequence). Trimming pared 0 bases from V and 0 bases from J, leaving 9 bases between.

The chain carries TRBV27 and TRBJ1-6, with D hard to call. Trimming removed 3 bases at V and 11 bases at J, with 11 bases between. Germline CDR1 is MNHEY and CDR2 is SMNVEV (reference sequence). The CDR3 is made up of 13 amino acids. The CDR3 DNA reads TGTGCCAGCAGTTTCGGGTCCACTACACCCCTCCACTTT. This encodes CASSFGSTTPLHF.

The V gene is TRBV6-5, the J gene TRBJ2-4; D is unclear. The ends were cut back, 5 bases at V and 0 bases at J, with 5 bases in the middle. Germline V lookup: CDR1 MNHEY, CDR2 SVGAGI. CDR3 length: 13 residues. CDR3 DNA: TGTGCCAGCAGTCCAATAGCCAAAAACATTCAGTACTTC. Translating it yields CASSPIAKNIQYF.

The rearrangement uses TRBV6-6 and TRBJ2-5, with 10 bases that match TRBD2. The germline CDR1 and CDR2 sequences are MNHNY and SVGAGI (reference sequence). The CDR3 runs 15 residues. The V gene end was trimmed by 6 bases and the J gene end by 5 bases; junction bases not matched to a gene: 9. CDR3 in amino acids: CASREASGSWETQYF. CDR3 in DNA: TGTGCCAGCAGGGAGGCTAGCGGGAGCTGGGAGACCCAGTACTTC.

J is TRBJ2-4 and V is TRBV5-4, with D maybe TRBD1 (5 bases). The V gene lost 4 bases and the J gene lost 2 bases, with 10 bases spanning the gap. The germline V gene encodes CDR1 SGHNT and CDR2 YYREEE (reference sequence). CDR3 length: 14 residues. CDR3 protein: CASSMTATKNIQYF. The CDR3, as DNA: TGTGCCAGCAGCATGACAGCTACCAAAAACATTCAGTACTTC.

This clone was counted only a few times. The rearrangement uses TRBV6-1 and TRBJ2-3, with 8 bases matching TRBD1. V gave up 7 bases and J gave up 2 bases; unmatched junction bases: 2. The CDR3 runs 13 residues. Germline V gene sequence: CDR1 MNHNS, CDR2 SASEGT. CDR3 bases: TGTGCCAGCAAGGACAGGGCCACAGATACGCAGTATTTT. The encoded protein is CASKDRATDTQYF.

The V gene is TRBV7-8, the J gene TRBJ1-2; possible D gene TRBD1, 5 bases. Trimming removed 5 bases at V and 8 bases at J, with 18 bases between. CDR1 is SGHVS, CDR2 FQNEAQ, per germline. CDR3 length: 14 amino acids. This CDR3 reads CASSVNQGVDGYTF. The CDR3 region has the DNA TGTGCCAGCAGCGTAAATCAGGGTGTGGACGGCTACACCTTC.

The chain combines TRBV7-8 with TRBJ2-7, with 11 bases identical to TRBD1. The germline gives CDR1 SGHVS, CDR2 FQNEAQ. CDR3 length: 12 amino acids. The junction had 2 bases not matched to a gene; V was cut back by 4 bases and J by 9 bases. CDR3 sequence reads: CASSSGQGGQYF. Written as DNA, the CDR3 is TGTGCCAGCAGCTCGGGACAGGGGGGGCAGTACTTC.

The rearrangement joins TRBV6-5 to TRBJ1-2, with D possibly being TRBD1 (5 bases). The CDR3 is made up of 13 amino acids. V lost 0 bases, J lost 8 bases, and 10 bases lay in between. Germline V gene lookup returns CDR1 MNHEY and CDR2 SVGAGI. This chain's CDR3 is CASSYSNQGGYTF. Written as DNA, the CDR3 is TGTGCCAGCAGTTACTCGAATCAGGGAGGCTACACCTTC.

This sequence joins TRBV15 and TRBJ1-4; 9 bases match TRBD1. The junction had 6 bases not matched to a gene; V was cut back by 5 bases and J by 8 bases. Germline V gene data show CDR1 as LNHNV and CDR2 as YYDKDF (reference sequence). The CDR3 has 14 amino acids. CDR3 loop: CATSQDRGGEKLFF. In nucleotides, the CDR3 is TGTGCCACCAGCCAGGACAGGGGTGGAGAAAAACTGTTTTTT.

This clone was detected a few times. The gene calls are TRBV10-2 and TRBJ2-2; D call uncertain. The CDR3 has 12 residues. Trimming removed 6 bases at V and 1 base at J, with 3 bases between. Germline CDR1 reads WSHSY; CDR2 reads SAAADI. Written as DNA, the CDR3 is TGCGCCAGCAGGAGGAACACCGGGGAGCTGTTTTTT. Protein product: CASRRNTGELFF.

The DNA of the CDR3 is TGTGCCAGCAGCGTTACAGGGACAACTAATGAAAAACTGTTTTTT. It yields the protein CASSVTGTTNEKLFF. The chain joins TRBV9 to TRBJ1-4; possible D gene TRBD1, 6 bases. Germline CDR1 SGDLS, CDR2 YYNGEE. Trimming left V 2 bases short and J 0 bases short, with 8 bases between. This CDR3 contains 15 residues.

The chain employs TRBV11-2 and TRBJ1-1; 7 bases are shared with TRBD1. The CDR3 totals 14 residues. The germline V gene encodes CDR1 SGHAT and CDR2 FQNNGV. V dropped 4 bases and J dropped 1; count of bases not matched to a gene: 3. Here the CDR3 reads CASSSHRGNTEAFF. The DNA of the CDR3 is TGTGCCAGCAGCTCCCACAGGGGGAACACTGAAGCTTTCTTT. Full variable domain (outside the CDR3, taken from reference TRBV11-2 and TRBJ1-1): EAGVAQSPRYKIIEKRQSVAFWCNPISGHATLYWYQQILGQGPKLLIQFQNNGVVDDSQLPKDRFSAERLKGVDSTLKIQPAKLEDSAVYLCASSSHRGNTEAFFGQGTRLTVV.

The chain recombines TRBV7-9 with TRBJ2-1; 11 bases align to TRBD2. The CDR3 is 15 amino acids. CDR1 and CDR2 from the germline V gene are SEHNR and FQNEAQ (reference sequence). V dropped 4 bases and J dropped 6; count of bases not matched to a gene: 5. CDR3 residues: CASSSLAGAINEQFF. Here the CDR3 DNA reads TGTGCCAGCAGCTCACTAGCGGGAGCTATCAATGAGCAGTTCTTC.

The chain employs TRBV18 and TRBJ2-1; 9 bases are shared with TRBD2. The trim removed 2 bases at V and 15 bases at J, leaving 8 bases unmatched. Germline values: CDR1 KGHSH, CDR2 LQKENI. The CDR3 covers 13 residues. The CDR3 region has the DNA TGTGCCAGCTCACCATCTAGCGGGAAGGGACGGTTCTTC. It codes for CASSPSSGKGRFF.

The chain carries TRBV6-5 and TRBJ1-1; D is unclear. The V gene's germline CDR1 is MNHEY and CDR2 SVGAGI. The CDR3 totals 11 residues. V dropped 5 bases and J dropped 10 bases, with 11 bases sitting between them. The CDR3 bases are TGTGCCAGCAGTCACGGTGCTGGAGCTTTCTTT. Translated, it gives CASSHGAGAFF.

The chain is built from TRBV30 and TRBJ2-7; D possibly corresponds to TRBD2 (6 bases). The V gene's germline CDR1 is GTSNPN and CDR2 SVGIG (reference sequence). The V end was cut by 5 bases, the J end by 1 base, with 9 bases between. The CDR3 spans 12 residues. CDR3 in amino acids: CAWARGSYEQYF. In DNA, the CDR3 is TGTGCCTGGGCCCGGGGGTCCTACGAGCAGTACTTC.

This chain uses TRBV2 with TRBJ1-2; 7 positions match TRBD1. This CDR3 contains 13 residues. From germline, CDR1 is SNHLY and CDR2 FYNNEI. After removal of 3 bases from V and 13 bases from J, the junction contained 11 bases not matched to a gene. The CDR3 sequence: CASSDDTGDRGTF. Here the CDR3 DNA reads TGTGCCAGCAGTGATGATACAGGGGATCGTGGCACCTTC.